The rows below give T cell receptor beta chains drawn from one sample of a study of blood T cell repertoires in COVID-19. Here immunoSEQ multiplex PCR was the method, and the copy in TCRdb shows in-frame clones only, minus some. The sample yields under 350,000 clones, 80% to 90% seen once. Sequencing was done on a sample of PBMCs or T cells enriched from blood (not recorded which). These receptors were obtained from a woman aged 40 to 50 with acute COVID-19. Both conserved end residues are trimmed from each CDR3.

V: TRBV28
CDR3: ASSFRLAGVADTQY

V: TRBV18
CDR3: ASSPGTSYQETQY

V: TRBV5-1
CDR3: ASSQSGTGAYEQY

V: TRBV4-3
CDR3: ASSQEWGPAYGETQY

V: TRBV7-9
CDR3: ASSAQSSEQF

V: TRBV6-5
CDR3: ASSYVNRGKNTEAF

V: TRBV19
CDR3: ASSAGLAPQETQY

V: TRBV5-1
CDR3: ASSAPQTGGSYNEQF

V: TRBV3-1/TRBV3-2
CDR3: ASSASGGAVYEQY

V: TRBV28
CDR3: ASSSNRAGETQY

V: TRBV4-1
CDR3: ASSQVFTGNQPQH

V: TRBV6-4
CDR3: ASSDSGGSGANVLT

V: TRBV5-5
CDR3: ASGPTGQRNQPQH

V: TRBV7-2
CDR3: ASSLIRGQGGNTIY

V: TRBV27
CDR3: ASTRGGSDEKLF

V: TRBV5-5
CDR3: ASSLTRTNTGELF

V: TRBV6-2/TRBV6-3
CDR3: ASSYSGARVVSPLH

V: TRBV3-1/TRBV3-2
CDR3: ASSQGGEVGGDTQY

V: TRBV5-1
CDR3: ASSLTSGDTGELF

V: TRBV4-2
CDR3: ASSQEQLAGANEQF

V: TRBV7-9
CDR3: ASSRLAGGQNEQF

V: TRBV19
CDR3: ASSMPGGQETQY

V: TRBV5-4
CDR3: ASSFGSSYNSPLH

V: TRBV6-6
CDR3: ASTQVRGNSPLH

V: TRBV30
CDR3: ARTGGEEKLF

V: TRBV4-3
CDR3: ASSQEGGRGYNSPLH

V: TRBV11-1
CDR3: ASSLGGGVSYEQY

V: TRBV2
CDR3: ASNRGLETQY

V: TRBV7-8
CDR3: ASSLVTSGGLY

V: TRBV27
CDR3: ASSGQGQETQY